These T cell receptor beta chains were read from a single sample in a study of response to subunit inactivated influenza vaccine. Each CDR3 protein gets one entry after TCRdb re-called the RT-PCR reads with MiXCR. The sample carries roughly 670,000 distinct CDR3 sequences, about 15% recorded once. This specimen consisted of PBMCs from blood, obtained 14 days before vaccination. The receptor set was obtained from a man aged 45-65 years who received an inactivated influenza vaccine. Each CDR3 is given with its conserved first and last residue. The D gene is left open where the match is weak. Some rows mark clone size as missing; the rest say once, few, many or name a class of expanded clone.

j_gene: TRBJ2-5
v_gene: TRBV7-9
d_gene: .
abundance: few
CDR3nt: TGTGCCAGCAGCTTAGGAACTAGAGAAGAGACCCAGTACTTC
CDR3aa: CASSLGTREETQYF

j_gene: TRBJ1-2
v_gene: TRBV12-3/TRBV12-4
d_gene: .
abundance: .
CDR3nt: TGTGCCAGCAGTTCAACCCAACCCGGCCGGCAGGATGGCTACACCTTC
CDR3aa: CASSSTQPGRQDGYTF

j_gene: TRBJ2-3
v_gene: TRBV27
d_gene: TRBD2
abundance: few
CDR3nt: TGTGCCAGCAGTCCCTACCGGACTAGTGGGTATACGCAGTATTTT
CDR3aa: CASSPYRTSGYTQYF

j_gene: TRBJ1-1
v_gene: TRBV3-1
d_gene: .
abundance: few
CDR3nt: TGTGCCAGCAGCAACGGGGCAGCCACTGAAGCTTTCTTT
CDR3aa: CASSNGAATEAFF

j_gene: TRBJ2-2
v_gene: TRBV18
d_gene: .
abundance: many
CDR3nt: TGTGCCAGCTCACCATCGAACACCGGGGAGCTGTTTTTT
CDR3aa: CASSPSNTGELFF

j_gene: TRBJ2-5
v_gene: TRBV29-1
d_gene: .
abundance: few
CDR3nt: TGCAGCGTTGACGGACAGTCCCAAGAGACCCAGTACTTC
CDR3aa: CSVDGQSQETQYF

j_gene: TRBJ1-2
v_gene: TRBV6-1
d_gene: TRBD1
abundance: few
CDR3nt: TGTGCCAGCAGTCAAGGACAGGGGGGAGGCTACACCTTC
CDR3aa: CASSQGQGGGYTF

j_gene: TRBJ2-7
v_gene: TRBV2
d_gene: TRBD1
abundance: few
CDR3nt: TGTGCCAGCGCTAGAGAGGGGGCGAGTTACGAGCAGTACTTC
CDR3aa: CASAREGASYEQYF

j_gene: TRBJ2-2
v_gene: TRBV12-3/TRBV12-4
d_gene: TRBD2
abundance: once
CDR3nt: TGTGACAGCTCCCGGACTAGCGGCAACACCGGGGAGCTGTTTTTT
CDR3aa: CDSSRTSGNTGELFF

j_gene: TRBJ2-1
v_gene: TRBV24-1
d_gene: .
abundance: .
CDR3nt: TGTGCCACCAGTGATCCCTCGACTAGATTCCATTCCCTGCAGTTCTTC
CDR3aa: CATSDPSTRFHSLQFF

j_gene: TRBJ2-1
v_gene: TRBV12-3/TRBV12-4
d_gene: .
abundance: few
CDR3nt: TGTGCCAGCGGGGGGCTGGGGTTCGGGCAGTTCTTC
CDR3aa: CASGGLGFGQFF

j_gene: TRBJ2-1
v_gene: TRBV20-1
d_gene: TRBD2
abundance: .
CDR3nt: TGCAGTGCTAGGTCCAGCGGGAGGGGCTACAATGAGCAGTTCTTC
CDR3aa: CSARSSGRGYNEQFF

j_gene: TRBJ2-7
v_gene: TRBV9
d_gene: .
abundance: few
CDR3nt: TGTGCCAGCAGCGTAGGGGCGCTGGGAATTTACGAGCAGTACTTC
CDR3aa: CASSVGALGIYEQYF

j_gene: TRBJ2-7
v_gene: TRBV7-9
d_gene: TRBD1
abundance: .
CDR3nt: TGTGCCAGCAGCTTAGTAGGCTGGGGACAGGCCACCTACGAGCAGTACTTC
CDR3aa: CASSLVGWGQATYEQYF

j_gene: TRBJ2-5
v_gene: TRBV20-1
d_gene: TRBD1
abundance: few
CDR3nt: TGCAGTGCTAGAAAAGGACAGGGACAAGAGACCCAGTACTTC
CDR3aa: CSARKGQGQETQYF

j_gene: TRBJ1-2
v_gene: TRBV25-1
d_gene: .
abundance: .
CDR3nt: TGTGCCAGCAGTGAATTCCCGCGAGAGGATGGCTACACCTTC
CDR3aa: CASSEFPREDGYTF

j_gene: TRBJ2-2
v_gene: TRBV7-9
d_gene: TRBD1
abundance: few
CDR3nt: TGTGCCAGCAGCACCCGGACAGGGGCCTACACCGGGGAGCTGTTTTTT
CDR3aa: CASSTRTGAYTGELFF

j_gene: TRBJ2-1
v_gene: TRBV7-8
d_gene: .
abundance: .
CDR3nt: TGTGCCAGCAGCTTAATCCTAGCCCCCAACGACAATGAGCAGTTCTTC
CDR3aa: CASSLILAPNDNEQFF

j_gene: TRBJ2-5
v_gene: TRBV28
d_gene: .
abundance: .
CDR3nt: TGTGCCAGCAGTGGCAGGGTGATGAATAGGGAGACCCAGTACTTC
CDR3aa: CASSGRVMNRETQYF

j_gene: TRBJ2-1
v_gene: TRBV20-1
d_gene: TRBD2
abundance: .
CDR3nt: TGCTGTGCTAGAGATCTTCTGACTAGCGGGAGTAGGAATGAGCAGTTCTTC
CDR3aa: CCARDLLTSGSRNEQFF

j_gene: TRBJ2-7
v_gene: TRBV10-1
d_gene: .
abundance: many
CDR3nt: TGCGCCAGCAGTCCTACCGGGGTCTCGAGCTCCTACGAGCAGTACTTC
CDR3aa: CASSPTGVSSSYEQYF

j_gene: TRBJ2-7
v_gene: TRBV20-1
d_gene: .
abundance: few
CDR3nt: TGCAGTGCTAGAAGGGTGCGGGAGCAGTACTTC
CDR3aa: CSARRVREQYF

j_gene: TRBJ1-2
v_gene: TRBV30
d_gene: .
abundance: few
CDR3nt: TGTGCCATAACTACGGGACACAACTATGGCTACACCTTC
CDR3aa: CAITTGHNYGYTF

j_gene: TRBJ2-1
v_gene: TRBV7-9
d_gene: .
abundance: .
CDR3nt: TGTGCCAGCAGCCTCCAAGCCGGTGAGCAGTTCTTC
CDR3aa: CASSLQAGEQFF

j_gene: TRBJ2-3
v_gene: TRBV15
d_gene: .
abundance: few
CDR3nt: TGTGCCACCCTCATCTCGGGCACAGATACGCAGTATTTT
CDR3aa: CATLISGTDTQYF

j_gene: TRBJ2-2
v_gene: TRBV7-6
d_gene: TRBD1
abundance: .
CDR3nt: TGTGCCAGCAGCTTAGCCGGGACAGGGGCCGGGGAGCTGTTTTTT
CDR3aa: CASSLAGTGAGELFF

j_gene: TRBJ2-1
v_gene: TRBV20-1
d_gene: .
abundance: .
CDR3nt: TGCAGTGCTAGTGGCGGTTATTCCTACAATGAGCAGTTCTTC
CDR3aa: CSASGGYSYNEQFF

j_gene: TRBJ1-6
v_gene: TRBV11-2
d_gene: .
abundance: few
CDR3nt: TGTGCCAGCAGCTTAGGGGAGGGGGAACTTCGCCATAATTCACCCCTCCACTTT
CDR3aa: CASSLGEGELRHNSPLHF

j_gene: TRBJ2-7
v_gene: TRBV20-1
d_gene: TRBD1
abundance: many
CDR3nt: TGCAGTGCTAGCCCACAGGGGAACGAGCAGTACTTC
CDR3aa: CSASPQGNEQYF

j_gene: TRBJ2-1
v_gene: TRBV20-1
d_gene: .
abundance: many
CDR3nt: TGCAGTGCTAGAGTGGACCCGGAGACGGAGCAGTTCTTC
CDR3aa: CSARVDPETEQFF

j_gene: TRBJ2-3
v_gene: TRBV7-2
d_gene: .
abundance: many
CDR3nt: TGTGCCAGCAGCTTAGCCGCTAGCGCAGATACGCAGTATTTT
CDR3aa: CASSLAASADTQYF

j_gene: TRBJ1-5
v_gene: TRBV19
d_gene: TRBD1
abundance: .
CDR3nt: TGTGCCAGTAGTATCTTCGCAGGGGGGAATCAGCCCCAGCATTTT
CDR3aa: CASSIFAGGNQPQHF

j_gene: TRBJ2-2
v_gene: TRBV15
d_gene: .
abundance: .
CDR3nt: TGTGCCACCAGCAGACGTACAGGGCCCGGGGAGCTGTTTTTT
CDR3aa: CATSRRTGPGELFF

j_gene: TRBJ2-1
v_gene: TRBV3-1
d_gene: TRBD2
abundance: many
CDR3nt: TGTGCCAGCAGCCAACTCCGAGCGGGGGGGACCTACAATGAGCAGTTCTTC
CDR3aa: CASSQLRAGGTYNEQFF

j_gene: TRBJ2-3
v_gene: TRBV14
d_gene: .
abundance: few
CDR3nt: TGTGCCAGCAGCCATGGCCTCTCTCCAGATACGCAGTATTTT
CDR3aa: CASSHGLSPDTQYF

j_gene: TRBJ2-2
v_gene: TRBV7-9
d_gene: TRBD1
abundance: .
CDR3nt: TGTGCCAGCAGCTTAGGGTCGACAGGGTCGAACACCGGGGAGCTGTTTTTT
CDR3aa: CASSLGSTGSNTGELFF

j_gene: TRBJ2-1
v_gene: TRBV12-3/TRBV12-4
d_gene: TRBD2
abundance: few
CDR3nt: TGTGCCAGCAGCACTCTTCTAGCGGGGGGGCAAGATGAGCAGTTCTTC
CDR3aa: CASSTLLAGGQDEQFF

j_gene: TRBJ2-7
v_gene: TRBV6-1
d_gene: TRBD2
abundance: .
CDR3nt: TGTGCCAGCAGTGCTAGCGGGGGGGCCTTTCGCCCCGAGCAGTACTTC
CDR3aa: CASSASGGAFRPEQYF

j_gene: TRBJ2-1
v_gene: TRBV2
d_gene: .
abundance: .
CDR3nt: TGTGCCAGCAGTGAGGGGGCTCCTCCCTACAATGAGCAGTTCTTC
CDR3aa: CASSEGAPPYNEQFF

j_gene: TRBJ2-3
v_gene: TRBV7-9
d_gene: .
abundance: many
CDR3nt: TGTGCCAGCAGCCCAATGGGTGATACGCAGTATTTT
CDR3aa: CASSPMGDTQYF

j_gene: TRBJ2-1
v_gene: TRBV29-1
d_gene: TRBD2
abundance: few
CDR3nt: TGCAGCGTTGACCTGACTAGCGGGAGTAATGAGCAGTTCTTC
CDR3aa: CSVDLTSGSNEQFF

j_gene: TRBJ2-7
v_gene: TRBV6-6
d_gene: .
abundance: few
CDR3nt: TGTGCCAGCAGCCCCAACAGGGCCGGCGAGCAGTACTTC
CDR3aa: CASSPNRAGEQYF

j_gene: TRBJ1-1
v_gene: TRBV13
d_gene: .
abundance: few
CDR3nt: TGTGCCAGCAGCTTGTCGGGGGGAGCTTTCTTT
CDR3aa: CASSLSGGAFF

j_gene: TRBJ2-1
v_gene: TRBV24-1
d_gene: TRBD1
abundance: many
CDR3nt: TGTGCCACCAGTGATTTAATACAGGGGGCAAATGAGCAGTTCTTC
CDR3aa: CATSDLIQGANEQFF

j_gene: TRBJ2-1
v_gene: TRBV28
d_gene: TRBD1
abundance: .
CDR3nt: TGTGCCAGCAGTTCTCCGGGACAGGGACCCAATGAGCAGTTCTTC
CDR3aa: CASSSPGQGPNEQFF

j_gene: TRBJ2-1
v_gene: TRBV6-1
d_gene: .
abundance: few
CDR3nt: TGTGCCAGCAGCAAACGAATGGACCTCTCCTACAATGAGCAGTTCTTC
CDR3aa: CASSKRMDLSYNEQFF

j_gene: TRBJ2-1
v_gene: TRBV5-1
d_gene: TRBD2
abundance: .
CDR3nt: TGCGCCAGCAGCACCGGGACTAGCAATGAGCAGTTCTTC
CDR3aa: CASSTGTSNEQFF

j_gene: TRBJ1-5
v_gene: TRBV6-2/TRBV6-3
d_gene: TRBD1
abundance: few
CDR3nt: TGTGCCAGCAGCAAGGACAGGGGCAGCGGCAATCAGCCCCAGCATTTT
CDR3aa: CASSKDRGSGNQPQHF

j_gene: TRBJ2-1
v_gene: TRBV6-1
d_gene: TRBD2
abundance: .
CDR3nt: TGTGCCAGCAAAAGCGGGAGGGCCGAGAGGGAGCAGTTCTTC
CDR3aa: CASKSGRAEREQFF

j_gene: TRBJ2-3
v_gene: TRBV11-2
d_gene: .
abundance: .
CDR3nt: TGTGCCAGCAGCTTGGCAGGGGATTTTTCCCAGTATTTT
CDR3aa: CASSLAGDFSQYF

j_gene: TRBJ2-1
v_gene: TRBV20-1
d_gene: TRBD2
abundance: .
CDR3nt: TGCAGTGCTAGAGAGAAGGGACTAGCGGGGGACAATGAGCAGTTCTTC
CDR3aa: CSAREKGLAGDNEQFF

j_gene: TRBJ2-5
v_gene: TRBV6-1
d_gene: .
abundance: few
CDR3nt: TGTGCCAGCAGTAGGGAGGTGGGGGAGACCCAGTACTTC
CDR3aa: CASSREVGETQYF

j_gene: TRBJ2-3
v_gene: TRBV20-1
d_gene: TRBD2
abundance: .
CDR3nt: TGCAGTGCTAGAGGGCCTAGCGGGGTGAACACAGATACGCAGTATTTT
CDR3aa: CSARGPSGVNTDTQYF